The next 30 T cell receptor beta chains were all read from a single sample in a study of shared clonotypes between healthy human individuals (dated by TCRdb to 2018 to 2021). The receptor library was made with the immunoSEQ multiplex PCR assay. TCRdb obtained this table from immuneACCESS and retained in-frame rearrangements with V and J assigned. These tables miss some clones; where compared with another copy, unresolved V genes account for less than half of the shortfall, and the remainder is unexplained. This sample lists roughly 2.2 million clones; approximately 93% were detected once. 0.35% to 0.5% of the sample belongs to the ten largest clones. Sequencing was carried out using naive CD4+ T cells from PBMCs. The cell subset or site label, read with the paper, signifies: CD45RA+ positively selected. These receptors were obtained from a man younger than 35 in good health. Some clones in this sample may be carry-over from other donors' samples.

In DNA, the CDR3 is TGTGCCAGCAGCACCTCAGGACTTTACTCCTACAATGAGCAGTTCTTC. It yields the protein CASSTSGLYSYNEQFF. This sequence joins TRBV27 and TRBJ2-1; TRBD2 is a possible D gene (5 bases). V lost 6 bases, J lost 0 bases, and 15 bases lay in between. This CDR3 region has 16 residues. CDR1 is MNHEY, CDR2 SMNVEV, per germline (reference sequence).

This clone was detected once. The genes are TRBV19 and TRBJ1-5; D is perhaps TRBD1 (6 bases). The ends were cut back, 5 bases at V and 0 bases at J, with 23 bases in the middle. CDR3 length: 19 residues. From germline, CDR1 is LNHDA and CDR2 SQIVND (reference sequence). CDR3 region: CASSPHWGQGPNSNQPQHF. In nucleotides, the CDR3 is TGTGCCAGTAGTCCCCACTGGGGGCAGGGCCCTAATAGCAATCAGCCCCAGCATTTT.

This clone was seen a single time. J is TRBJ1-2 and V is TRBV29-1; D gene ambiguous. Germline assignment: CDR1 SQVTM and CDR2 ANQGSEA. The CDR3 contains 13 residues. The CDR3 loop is CSLLRRANYGYTF. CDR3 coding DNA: TGCAGTTTACTACGGCGAGCTAACTATGGCTACACCTTC.

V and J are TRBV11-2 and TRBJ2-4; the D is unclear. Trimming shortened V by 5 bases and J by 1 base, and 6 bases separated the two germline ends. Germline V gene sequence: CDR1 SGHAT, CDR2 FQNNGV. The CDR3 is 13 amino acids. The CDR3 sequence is CASSPWAKNIQYF. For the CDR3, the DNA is TGTGCCAGCAGCCCTTGGGCCAAAAACATTCAGTACTTC.

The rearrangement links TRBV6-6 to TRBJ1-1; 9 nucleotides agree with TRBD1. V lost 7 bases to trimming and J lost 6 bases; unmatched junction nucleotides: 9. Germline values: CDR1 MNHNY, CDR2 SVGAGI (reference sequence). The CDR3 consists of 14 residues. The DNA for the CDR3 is TGTGCCAGCACCGAACCCGGGACAGGGCCTGAAGCTTTCTTT. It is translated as CASTEPGTGPEAFF.

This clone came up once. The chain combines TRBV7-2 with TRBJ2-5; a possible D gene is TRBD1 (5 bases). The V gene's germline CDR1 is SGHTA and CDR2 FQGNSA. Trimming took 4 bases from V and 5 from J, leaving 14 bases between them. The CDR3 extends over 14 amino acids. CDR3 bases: TGTGCCAGCAGCTCCAGGGCTTTGGGGGAGACCCAGTACTTC. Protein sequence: CASSSRALGETQYF.

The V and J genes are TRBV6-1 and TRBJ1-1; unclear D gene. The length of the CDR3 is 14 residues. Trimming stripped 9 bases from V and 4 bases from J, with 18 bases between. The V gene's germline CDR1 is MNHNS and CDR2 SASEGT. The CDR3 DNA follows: TGTGCCAGTAGTATTTTAAGTAGGAGCACTGAAGCTTTCTTT. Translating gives CASSILSRSTEAFF.

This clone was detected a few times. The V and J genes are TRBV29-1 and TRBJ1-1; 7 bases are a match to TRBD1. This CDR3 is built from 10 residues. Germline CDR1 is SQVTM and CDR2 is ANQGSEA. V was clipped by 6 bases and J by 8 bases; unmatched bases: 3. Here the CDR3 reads CSVVDREAFF. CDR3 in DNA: TGCAGCGTAGTGGACAGGGAAGCTTTCTTT.

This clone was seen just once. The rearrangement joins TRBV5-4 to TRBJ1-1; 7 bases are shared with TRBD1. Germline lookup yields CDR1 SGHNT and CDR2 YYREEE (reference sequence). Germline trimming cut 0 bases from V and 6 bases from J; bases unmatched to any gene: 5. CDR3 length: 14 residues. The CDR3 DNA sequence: TGTGCCAGCAGCTTGGGACAGGGTTTCGCTGAAGCTTTCTTT. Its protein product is CASSLGQGFAEAFF.

Here the CDR3 reads CSVKRDSTAEKLFF. The CDR3 bases are TGCAGCGTTAAGCGGGACTCCACAGCTGAAAAACTGTTTTTT. This chain joins TRBV29-1 and TRBJ1-4; D might be TRBD1 (5 bases). CDR3 size: 14 residues. Germline CDR1 is SQVTM and CDR2 is ANQGSEA. The germline V and J ends were trimmed by 5 bases and 7 bases, with 17 bases remaining between them. Drawing the rest from reference TRBV29-1 and TRBJ1-4, the complete variable domain is SAVISQKPSRDICQRGTSLTIQCQVDSQVTMMFWYRQQPGQSLTLIATANQGSEATYESGFVIDKFPISRPNLTFSTLTVSNMSPEDSSIYLCSVKRDSTAEKLFFGSGTQLSVL.

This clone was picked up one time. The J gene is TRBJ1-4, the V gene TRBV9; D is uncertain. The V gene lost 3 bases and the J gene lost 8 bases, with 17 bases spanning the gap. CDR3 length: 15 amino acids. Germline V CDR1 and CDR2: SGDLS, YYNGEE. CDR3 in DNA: TGTGCCAGCAGCGCAAAAGAGCGGGTGGGCGAAAAACTGTTTTTT. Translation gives CASSAKERVGEKLFF.

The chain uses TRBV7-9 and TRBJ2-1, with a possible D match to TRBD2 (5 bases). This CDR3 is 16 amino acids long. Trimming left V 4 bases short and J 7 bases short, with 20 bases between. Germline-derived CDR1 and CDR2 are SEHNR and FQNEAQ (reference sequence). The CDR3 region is CASSSSRGGGRNEQFF. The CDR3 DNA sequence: TGTGCCAGCAGCTCCTCACGGGGTGGTGGTAGGAATGAGCAGTTCTTC.

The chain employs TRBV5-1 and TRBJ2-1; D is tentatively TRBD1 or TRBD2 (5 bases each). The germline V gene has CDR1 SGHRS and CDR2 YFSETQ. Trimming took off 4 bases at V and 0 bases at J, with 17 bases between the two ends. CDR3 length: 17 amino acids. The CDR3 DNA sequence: TGCGCCAGCAGCGCCAACTTTATTGGGGGCTCCTACAATGAGCAGTTCTTC. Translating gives CASSANFIGGSYNEQFF.

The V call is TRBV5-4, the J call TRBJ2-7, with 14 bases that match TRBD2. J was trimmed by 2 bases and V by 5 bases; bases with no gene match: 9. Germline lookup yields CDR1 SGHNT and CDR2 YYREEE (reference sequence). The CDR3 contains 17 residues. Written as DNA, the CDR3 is TGTGCCAGCAGGGCTGGGACTAGCGGGAGAGGAACCTACGAGCAGTACTTC. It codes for CASRAGTSGRGTYEQYF.

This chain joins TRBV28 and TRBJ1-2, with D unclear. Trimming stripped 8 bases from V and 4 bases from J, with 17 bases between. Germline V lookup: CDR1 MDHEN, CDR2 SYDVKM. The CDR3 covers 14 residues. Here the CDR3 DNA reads TGTGCCAGCTCCTCCCCGGGGAAGGCCTATGGCTACACCTTC. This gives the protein CASSSPGKAYGYTF.

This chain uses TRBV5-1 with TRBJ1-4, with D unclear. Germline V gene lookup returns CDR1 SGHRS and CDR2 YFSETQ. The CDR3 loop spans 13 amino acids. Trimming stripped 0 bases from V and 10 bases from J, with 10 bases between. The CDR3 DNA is TGCGCCAGCAGCTTGGCCTCCCCTGGAAAACTGTTTTTT. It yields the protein CASSLASPGKLFF.

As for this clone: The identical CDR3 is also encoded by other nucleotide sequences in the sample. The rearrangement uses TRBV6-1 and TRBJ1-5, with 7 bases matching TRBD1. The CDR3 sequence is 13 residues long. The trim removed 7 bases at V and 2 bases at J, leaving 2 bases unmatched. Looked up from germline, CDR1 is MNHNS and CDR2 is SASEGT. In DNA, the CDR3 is TGTGCCAGCACCGGGACAGGCAATCAGCCCCAGCATTTT. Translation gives CASTGTGNQPQHF.

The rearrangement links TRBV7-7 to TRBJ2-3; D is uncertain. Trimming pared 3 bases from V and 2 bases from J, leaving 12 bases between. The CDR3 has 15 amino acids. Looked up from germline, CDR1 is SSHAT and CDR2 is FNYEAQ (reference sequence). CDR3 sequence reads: CASSLSQNPTDTQYF. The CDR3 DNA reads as TGTGCCAGCAGCTTGTCCCAGAACCCCACAGATACGCAGTATTTT.

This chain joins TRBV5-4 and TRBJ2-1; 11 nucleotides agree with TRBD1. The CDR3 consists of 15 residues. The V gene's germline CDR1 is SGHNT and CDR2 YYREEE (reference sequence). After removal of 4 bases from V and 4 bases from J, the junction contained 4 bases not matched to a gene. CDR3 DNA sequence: TGTGCCAGCAGCCCCCGGGACAGGGGGTACAATGAGCAGTTCTTC. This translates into CASSPRDRGYNEQFF.

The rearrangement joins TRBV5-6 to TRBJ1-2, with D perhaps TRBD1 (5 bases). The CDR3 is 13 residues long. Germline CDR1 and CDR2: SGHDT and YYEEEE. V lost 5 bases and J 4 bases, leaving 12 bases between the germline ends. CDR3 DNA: TGTGCCAGCAGGGAACAGGACTTCTATGGCTACACCTTC. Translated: CASREQDFYGYTF.

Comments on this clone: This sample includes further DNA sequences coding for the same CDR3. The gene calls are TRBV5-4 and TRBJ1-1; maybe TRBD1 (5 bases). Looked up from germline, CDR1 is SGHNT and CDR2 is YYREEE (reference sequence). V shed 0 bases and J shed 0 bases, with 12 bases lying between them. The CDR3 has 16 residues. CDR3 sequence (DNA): TGTGCCAGCAGCTTGGGGCAGGGTAGGATGAACACTGAAGCTTTCTTT. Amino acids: CASSLGQGRMNTEAFF.

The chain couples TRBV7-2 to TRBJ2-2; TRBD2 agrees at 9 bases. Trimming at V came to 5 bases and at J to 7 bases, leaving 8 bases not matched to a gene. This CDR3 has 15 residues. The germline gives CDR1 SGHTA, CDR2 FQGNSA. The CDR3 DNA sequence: TGTGCCAGCAGCCCTTTAGCGGGAGCCTTCGGGGAGCTGTTTTTT. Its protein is CASSPLAGAFGELFF.

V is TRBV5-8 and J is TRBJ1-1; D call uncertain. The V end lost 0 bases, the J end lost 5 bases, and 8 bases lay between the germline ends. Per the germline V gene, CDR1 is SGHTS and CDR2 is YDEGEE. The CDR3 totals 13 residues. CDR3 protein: CASSLETQTEAFF. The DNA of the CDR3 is TGTGCCAGCAGCTTGGAAACCCAGACTGAAGCTTTCTTT. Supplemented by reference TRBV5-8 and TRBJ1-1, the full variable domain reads EAGVTQSPTHLIKTRGQQATLRCSPISGHTSVYWYQQALGLGLQFLLWYDEGEERNRGNFPPRFSGRQFPNYSSELNVNALELEDSALYLCASSLETQTEAFFGQGTRLTVV.

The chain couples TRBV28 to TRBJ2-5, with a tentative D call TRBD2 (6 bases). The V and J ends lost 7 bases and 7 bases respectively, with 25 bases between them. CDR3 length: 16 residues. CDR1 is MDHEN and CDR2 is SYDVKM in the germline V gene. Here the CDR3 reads CASTPPLAPPEGTQYF. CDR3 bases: TGTGCCAGCACCCCCCCCCTAGCGCCTCCGGAAGGGACCCAGTACTTC.

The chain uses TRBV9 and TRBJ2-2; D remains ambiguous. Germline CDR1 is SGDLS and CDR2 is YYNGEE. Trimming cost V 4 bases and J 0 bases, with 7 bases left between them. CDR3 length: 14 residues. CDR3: CASSLTPNTGELFF. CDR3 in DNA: TGTGCCAGCAGCTTGACACCGAACACCGGGGAGCTGTTTTTT. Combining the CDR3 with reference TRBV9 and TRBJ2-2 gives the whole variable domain DSGVTQTPKHLITATGQRVTLRCSPRSGDLSVYWYQQSLDQGLQFLIQYYNGEERAKGNILERFSAQQFPDLHSELNLSSLELGDSALYFCASSLTPNTGELFFGEGSRLTVL.

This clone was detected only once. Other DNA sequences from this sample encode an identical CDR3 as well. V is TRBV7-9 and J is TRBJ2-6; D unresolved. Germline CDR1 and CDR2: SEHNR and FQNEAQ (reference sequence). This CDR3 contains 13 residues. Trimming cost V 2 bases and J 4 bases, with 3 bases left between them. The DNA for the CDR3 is TGTGCCAGCAGCTTATTCGGGGCCAACGTCCTGACTTTC. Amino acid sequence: CASSLFGANVLTF.

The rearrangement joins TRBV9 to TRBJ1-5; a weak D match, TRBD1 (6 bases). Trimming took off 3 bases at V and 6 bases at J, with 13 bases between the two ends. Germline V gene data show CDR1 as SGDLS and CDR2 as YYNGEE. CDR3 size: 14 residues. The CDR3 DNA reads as TGTGCCAGCAGCGAACAGGGATCTGGTCAGCCCCAGCATTTT. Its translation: CASSEQGSGQPQHF.

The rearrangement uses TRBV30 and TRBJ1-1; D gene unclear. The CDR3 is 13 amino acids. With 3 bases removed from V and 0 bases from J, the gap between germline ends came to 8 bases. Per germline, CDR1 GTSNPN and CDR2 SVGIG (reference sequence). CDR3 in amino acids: CAWRSRLNTEAFF. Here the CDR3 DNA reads TGTGCCTGGAGAAGCCGTTTGAACACTGAAGCTTTCTTT. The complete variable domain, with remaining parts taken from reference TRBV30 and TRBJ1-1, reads SQTIHQWPATLVQPVGSPLSLECTVEGTSNPNLYWYRQAAGRGLQLLFYSVGIGQISSEVPQNLSASRPQDRQFILSSKKLLLSDSGFYLCAWRSRLNTEAFFGQGTRLTVV.

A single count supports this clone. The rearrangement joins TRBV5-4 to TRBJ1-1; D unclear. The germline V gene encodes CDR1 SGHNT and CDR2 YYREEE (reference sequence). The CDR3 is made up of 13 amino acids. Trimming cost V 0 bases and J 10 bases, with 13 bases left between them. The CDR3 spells CASSLAGVSGAFF. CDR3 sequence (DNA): TGTGCCAGCAGCTTGGCCGGGGTATCGGGAGCTTTCTTT.

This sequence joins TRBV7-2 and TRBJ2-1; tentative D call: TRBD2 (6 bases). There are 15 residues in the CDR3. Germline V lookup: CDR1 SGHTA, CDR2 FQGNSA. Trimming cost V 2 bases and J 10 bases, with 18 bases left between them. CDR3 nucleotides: TGTGCCAGCAGCTTAATGAGCGGGCGGGGTTCAGAGCAGTTCTTC. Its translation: CASSLMSGRGSEQFF. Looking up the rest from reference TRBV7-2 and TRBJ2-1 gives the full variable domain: GAGVSQSPSNKVTEKGKDVELRCDPISGHTALYWYRQSLGQGLEFLIYFQGNSAPDKSGLPSDRFSAERTGGSVSTLTIQRTQQEDSAVYLCASSLMSGRGSEQFFGPGTRLTVL.